This T cell receptor (beta chain) was found in a study of cytotoxic CD8 clonotypes in ibrutinib-treated CLL. Study-wide results and caveats: Private clonotypes, not public ones, expanded at ibrutinib response. Different sampling times were used for sustained-remission and progressing patients.

J lost 6 bases, V lost 0 bases, and 5 bases had no gene match. This CDR3 is built from 16 residues. Germline V CDR1 and CDR2: SGDLS, YYNGEE. Sequencing sought depths of 1 in 200,000 to 1 in 1 million T cells. The assay was immunoSEQ multiplex PCR, and TCRdb's table has in-frame clones only and misses some. The table lists 50,000 to 65,000 clones, about 65% of them singletons, with about 39% in the top ten. This clone was recorded only once. No antigen is known for it. This specimen was PBMCs, taken after 12 months of ibrutinib treatment. The chain couples TRBV9 to TRBJ2-3, with TRBD2 identical over 12 bases. This TCR came from a human donor with chronic lymphocytic leukemia. DNA of the CDR3: TGTGCCAGCAGCGTAGAGGGGCTAGCGGGAGGGGATACGCAGTATTTT. It specifies CASSVEGLAGGDTQYF.